The 22 T cell receptor beta chains below were found in one sample sequenced in a study of shared clonotypes between healthy human individuals. In the naive CD8 group, cells lacked CD45RO and were positively selected for CCR7, so terminally differentiated effector memory CD45RA+ cells were left out. Assay: immunoSEQ multiplex PCR; the TCRdb copy retains only in-frame clones and omits some. The sample contains around 2,100,000 clones, 85% to 95% of which appear only once. Material for sequencing was naive CD8+ T cells sorted from blood. All receptors derive from a man younger than 35 in good health.

This chain connects TRBV6-1 to TRBJ2-3; D is uncertain. The CDR3 sequence is 13 residues long. In germline, CDR1 is MNHNS, CDR2 SASEGT. V lost 1 base and J lost 5, with 7 bases in between. The CDR3 region is CASSEGKEDTQYF. The CDR3, as DNA: TGTGCCAGCAGTGAAGGGAAGGAAGATACGCAGTATTTT.

Regarding this clone: Within the sample, other DNA sequences also encode this same CDR3. The rearrangement links TRBV6-5 to TRBJ2-3; D is unresolved. V lost 2 bases, J lost 9 bases, and 9 bases lay in between. CDR3 length equals 12 residues. Looked up from germline, CDR1 is MNHEY and CDR2 is SVGAGI. Here the CDR3 reads CASSYGEGTQYF. The CDR3 region has the DNA TGTGCCAGCAGTTACGGGGAAGGAACGCAGTATTTT.

The chain employs TRBV28 and TRBJ1-1; D remains unclear. Looked up from germline, CDR1 is MDHEN and CDR2 is SYDVKM. Trimming took off 3 bases at V and 11 bases at J, with 13 bases between the two ends. CDR3 size: 12 residues. DNA of the CDR3: TGTGCCAGCAGTTTCAACGGTCTTGAGGCTTTCTTT. Its protein product is CASSFNGLEAFF.

The J gene is TRBJ2-2, the V gene TRBV7-9, with TRBD1 as a possible D gene (5 bases). In germline, CDR1 is SEHNR, CDR2 FQNEAQ (reference sequence). The CDR3 totals 17 residues. V shed 0 bases and J shed 0 bases, with 11 bases lying between them. This chain's CDR3 is CASSLAVGASNTGELFF. CDR3 nucleotide sequence: TGTGCCAGCAGCTTAGCGGTAGGGGCATCGAACACCGGGGAGCTGTTTTTT.

The table lists this clone with a count of one. V is TRBV6-6 and J is TRBJ2-5; D not certain. This CDR3 has 15 amino acids. The V gene's germline CDR1 is MNHNY and CDR2 SVGAGI (reference sequence). Trimming shortened V by 10 bases and J by 3 bases, and 21 bases separated the two germline ends. In nucleotides, the CDR3 is TGTGCCACACAAGTCGCGGCAATGTGGGAAGAGACCCAGTACTTC. It encodes CATQVAAMWEETQYF.

The rearrangement links TRBV7-2 to TRBJ2-6; TRBD1 aligns across 12 bases. V lost 5 bases and J lost 3; bases outside the gene matches: 11. CDR1 and CDR2 (germline): SGHTA, FQGNSA. CDR3 length: 19 amino acids. CDR3 DNA sequence: TGTGCCAGCAGCAAGGGGACCGGGACAGGGGGCCTTGGGGCCAACGTCCTGACTTTC. Encoded protein: CASSKGTGTGGLGANVLTF.

V usage is TRBV7-2 and J usage is TRBJ2-1, with 10 bases matching TRBD2. The germline V gene encodes CDR1 SGHTA and CDR2 FQGNSA. Germline trimming cut 3 bases from V and 5 bases from J; bases unmatched to any gene: 7. This CDR3 contains 16 residues. The CDR3 DNA sequence: TGTGCCAGCAGCTTTAATCTAGCGGGAGTACACAATGAGCAGTTCTTC. This gives the protein CASSFNLAGVHNEQFF.

The chain couples TRBV7-2 to TRBJ2-5; D remains unclear. Deletions cut 2 bases from V and 3 bases from J, with 16 bases between. The CDR3 runs to 16 residues. CDR1 and CDR2 (germline): SGHTA, FQGNSA. The CDR3 bases are TGTGCCAGCAGCTTATATGTGGGCCATGTGGAAGAGACCCAGTACTTC. Protein: CASSLYVGHVEETQYF. The full variable domain, with the rest looked up from reference TRBV7-2 and TRBJ2-5, is GAGVSQSPSNKVTEKGKDVELRCDPISGHTALYWYRQSLGQGLEFLIYFQGNSAPDKSGLPSDRFSAERTGGSVSTLTIQRTQQEDSAVYLCASSLYVGHVEETQYFGPGTRLLVL.

V usage is TRBV9 and J usage is TRBJ2-2; D possibly corresponds to TRBD2 (6 bases). The germline CDR1 and CDR2 sequences are SGDLS and YYNGEE. The length of the CDR3 is 15 residues. V was pared by 7 bases and J by 2 bases, with 15 bases between. CDR3 sequence: CASSGAGLNTGELFF. CDR3 sequence (DNA): TGTGCCAGCTCCGGGGCGGGGCTAAACACCGGGGAGCTGTTTTTT.

V gene TRBV27 combines with J gene TRBJ2-5; D unclear. Trimming removed 4 bases at V and 0 bases at J, with 6 bases between. CDR3 length: 13 residues. Germline CDR1 is MNHEY and CDR2 is SMNVEV (reference sequence). In nucleotides, the CDR3 is TGTGCCAGCAGTTCGATGTACCAAGAGACCCAGTACTTC. This sequence encodes CASSSMYQETQYF.

This rearrangement joins TRBV28 to TRBJ2-7; weak D call: TRBD1 (6 bases). Germline lookup yields CDR1 MDHEN and CDR2 SYDVKM. CDR3 length equals 15 residues. The ends were cut back, 6 bases at V and 3 bases at J, with 18 bases in the middle. The CDR3 is CASSNRDLGFYEQYF. The CDR3 nucleotides read TGTGCCAGCAGCAACAGGGATCTAGGATTCTACGAGCAGTACTTC.

The V gene is TRBV27, the J gene TRBJ2-7; maybe TRBD2 (6 bases). V was shortened by 0 bases and J by 0 bases, with 12 bases between the two germline ends. Looked up from germline, CDR1 is MNHEY and CDR2 is SMNVEV (reference sequence). This CDR3 has 16 amino acids. The CDR3 nucleotides are TGTGCCAGCAGTTTATCGATTTCCGGGAGCTCCTACGAGCAGTACTTC. Its protein is CASSLSISGSSYEQYF.

The chain carries TRBV28 and TRBJ1-2; no clear D gene. Between the trimmed V and J ends, which lost 4 bases and 0 bases, there was a span of 12 bases. Germline CDR1 is MDHEN and CDR2 is SYDVKM. This CDR3 contains 15 residues. CDR3 DNA sequence: TGTGCCAGCAGTTCCTTCTCTGCCACTAACTATGGCTACACCTTC. Translation gives CASSSFSATNYGYTF.

V and J are TRBV2 and TRBJ1-1, with a possible D match to TRBD1 (6 bases). Germline CDR1 is SNHLY and CDR2 is FYNNEI. The CDR3 is 15 residues long. The V and J ends lost 4 bases and 4 bases respectively, with 16 bases between them. Here the CDR3 reads CASSVGGGSGTEAFF. The CDR3 region has the DNA TGTGCCAGCAGTGTGGGAGGGGGATCGGGCACTGAAGCTTTCTTT.

This clone was detected only once. The CDR3 DNA reads TGCGCCAGCAGCCAAATAGGGAGCGGACAGTCGGCCGGGGAGCTGTTTTTT. Translated: CASSQIGSGQSAGELFF. The chain carries TRBV4-1 and TRBJ2-2; the D gene is possibly TRBD1 (6 bases). Germline V gene data show CDR1 as MGHRA and CDR2 as YSYEKL. The CDR3 consists of 17 residues. V lost 2 bases to trimming and J lost 6 bases, with 19 bases between them.

This chain connects TRBV19 to TRBJ1-2; 7 nucleotides match TRBD1. J was trimmed by 5 bases and V by 9 bases; bases with no gene match: 9. Germline CDR1 reads LNHDA; CDR2 reads SQIVND (reference sequence). The CDR3 is 13 amino acids. The CDR3 nucleotides read TGTGCCAGCACCCCCTCGGGACAGTATGGCTACACCTTC. Translating it yields CASTPSGQYGYTF.

This chain connects TRBV19 to TRBJ2-3, with D unclear. From germline, CDR1 is LNHDA and CDR2 SQIVND (reference sequence). V lost 4 bases and J 3 bases, leaving 8 bases between the germline ends. This CDR3 spans 13 amino acids. The CDR3 bases are TGTGCCAGTAGTACCCAGGCAACAGATACGCAGTATTTT. This codes for CASSTQATDTQYF.

In regard to this clone: Other nucleotide sequences from this sample produce the same CDR3. The V and J genes are TRBV5-4 and TRBJ2-1; no clear D gene. This CDR3 is 13 amino acids long. V was cut by 2 bases and J by 2 bases, with 5 bases left in between. CDR1 and CDR2 from the germline V gene are SGHNT and YYREEE (reference sequence). CDR3 DNA: TGTGCCAGCAGCTTAGGCCCCTACAATGAGCAGTTCTTC. The encoded protein is CASSLGPYNEQFF.

V gene TRBV9 combines with J gene TRBJ2-3, with no clear D. Per the germline V gene, CDR1 is SGDLS and CDR2 is YYNGEE. With 3 bases removed from V and 4 bases from J, the gap between germline ends came to 3 bases. This CDR3 is built from 11 residues. The CDR3 region is CASSGADTQYF. CDR3 nucleotide sequence: TGTGCCAGCAGCGGTGCAGATACGCAGTATTTT.

V gene TRBV28 combines with J gene TRBJ2-5, with 9 bases aligning to TRBD1. The V gene end was trimmed by 6 bases and the J gene end by 6 bases; junction bases not matched to a gene: 11. This CDR3 has 15 residues. CDR1 and CDR2 from the germline V gene are MDHEN and SYDVKM. The CDR3 DNA is TGTGCCAGCAGCCCACAGGGGGCACGCGGTCAGACCCAGTACTTC. Translation: CASSPQGARGQTQYF.

This chain joins TRBV6-1 and TRBJ2-7; 8 nucleotides line up with TRBD1. The CDR3 covers 15 residues. J gave up 0 bases and V 5 bases, and 6 bases lay outside the gene matches. Germline V gives CDR1 MNHNS, CDR2 SASEGT. The DNA for the CDR3 is TGTGCCAGCAGTCCGGACAGGGTGGACTCCTACGAGCAGTACTTC. Protein: CASSPDRVDSYEQYF.

This clone was observed a few times. The genes are TRBV7-9 and TRBJ2-7, with D hard to call. The CDR3 is 13 residues long. V shed 5 bases and J shed 5 bases, with 13 bases lying between them. Germline V gives CDR1 SEHNR, CDR2 FQNEAQ (reference sequence). The CDR3 reads CASSPAIWDEQYF. DNA of the CDR3: TGTGCCAGCAGCCCTGCGATATGGGACGAGCAGTACTTC.